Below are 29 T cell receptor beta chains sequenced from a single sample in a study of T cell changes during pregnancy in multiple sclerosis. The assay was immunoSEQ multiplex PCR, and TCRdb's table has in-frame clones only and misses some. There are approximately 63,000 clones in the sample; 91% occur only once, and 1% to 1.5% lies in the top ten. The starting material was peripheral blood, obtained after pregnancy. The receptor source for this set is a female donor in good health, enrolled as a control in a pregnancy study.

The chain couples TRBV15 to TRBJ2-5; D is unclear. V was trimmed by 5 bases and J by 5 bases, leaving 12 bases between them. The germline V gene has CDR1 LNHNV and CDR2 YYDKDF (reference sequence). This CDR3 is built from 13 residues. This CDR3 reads CATSQTGPETQYF. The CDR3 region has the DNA TGTGCCACCAGCCAAACTGGGCCGGAGACCCAGTACTTC.

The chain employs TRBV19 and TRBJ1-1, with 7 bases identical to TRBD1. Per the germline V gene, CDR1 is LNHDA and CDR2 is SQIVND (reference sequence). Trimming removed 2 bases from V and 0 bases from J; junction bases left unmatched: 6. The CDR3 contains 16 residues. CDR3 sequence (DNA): TGTGCCAGTAGTATATTGGGACAGCCAATGAACACTGAAGCTTTCTTT. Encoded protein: CASSILGQPMNTEAFF.

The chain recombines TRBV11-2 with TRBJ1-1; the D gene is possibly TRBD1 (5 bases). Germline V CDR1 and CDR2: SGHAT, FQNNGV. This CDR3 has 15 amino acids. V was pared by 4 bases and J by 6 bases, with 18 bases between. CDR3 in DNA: TGTGCCAGCAGCTCAGGATTCGGGGGACTCGCTGAAGCTTTCTTT. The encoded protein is CASSSGFGGLAEAFF.

The CDR3 spells CASSLGGGDYNEQFF. The DNA of the CDR3 is TGCGCCAGCAGCTTGGGAGGGGGAGATTACAATGAGCAGTTCTTC. This sequence joins TRBV5-1 and TRBJ2-1; tentatively, D is TRBD1 (6 bases). The V end lost 0 bases, the J end lost 4 bases, and 11 bases lay between the germline ends. The CDR3 totals 15 residues. Germline V gives CDR1 SGHRS, CDR2 YFSETQ.

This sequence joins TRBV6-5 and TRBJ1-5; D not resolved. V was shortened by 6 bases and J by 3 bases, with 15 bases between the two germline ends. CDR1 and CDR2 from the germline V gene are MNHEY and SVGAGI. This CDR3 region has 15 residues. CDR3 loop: CASSPKWAPNQPQHF. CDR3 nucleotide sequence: TGTGCCAGCAGCCCTAAGTGGGCTCCCAATCAGCCCCAGCATTTT.

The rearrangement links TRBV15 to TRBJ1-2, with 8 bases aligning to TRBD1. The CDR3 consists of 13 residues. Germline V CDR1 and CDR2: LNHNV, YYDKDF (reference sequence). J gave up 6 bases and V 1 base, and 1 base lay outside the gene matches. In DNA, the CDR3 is TGTGCCACCAGCAGAGGGACAGGGAATGGCTACACCTTC. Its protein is CATSRGTGNGYTF.

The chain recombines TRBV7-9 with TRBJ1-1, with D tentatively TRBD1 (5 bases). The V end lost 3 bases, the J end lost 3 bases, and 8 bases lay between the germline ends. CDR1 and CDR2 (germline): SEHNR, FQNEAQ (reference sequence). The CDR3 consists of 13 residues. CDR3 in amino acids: CASSFSGDTEAFF. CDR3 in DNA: TGTGCCAGCAGCTTCTCGGGGGACACTGAAGCTTTCTTT.

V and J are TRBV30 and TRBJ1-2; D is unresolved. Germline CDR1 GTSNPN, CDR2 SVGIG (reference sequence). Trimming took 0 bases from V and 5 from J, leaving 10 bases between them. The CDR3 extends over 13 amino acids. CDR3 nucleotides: TGTGCCTGGAGTGTACAGCCGGGGTATGGCTACACCTTC. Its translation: CAWSVQPGYGYTF. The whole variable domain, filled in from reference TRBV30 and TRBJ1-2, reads SQTIHQWPATLVQPVGSPLSLECTVEGTSNPNLYWYRQAAGRGLQLLFYSVGIGQISSEVPQNLSASRPQDRQFILSSKKLLLSDSGFYLCAWSVQPGYGYTFGSGTRLTVV.

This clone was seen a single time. Here the CDR3 reads CASSPGQGLGEKLFF. The CDR3 DNA sequence: TGTGCCAGCAGCCCGGGACAGGGGCTGGGTGAAAAACTGTTTTTT. The chain joins TRBV2 to TRBJ1-4, with TRBD1 matching over 10 bases. Germline V lookup: CDR1 SNHLY, CDR2 FYNNEI. The CDR3 consists of 15 residues. The ends lost 6 bases at V and 7 bases at J; junction bases unmatched: 8.

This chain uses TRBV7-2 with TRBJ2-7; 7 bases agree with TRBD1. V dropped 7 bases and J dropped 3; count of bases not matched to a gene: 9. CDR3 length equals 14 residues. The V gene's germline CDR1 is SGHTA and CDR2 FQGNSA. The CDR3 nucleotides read TGTGCCAGCACCGTGACAGGGATCCTCTACGAGCAGTACTTC. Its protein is CASTVTGILYEQYF.

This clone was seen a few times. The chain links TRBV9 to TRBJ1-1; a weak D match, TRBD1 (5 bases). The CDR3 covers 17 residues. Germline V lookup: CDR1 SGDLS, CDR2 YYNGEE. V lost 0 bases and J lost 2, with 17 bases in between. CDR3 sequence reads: CASSVGAGGTLNTEAFF. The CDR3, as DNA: TGTGCCAGCAGCGTAGGGGCGGGGGGGACCTTAAACACTGAAGCTTTCTTT.

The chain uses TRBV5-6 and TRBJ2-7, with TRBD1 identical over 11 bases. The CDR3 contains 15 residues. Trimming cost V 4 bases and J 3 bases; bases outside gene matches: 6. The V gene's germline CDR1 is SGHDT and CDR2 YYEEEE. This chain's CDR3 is CASSRGDRGFYEQYF. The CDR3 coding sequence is TGTGCCAGCAGCCGTGGGGACAGGGGGTTCTACGAGCAGTACTTC.

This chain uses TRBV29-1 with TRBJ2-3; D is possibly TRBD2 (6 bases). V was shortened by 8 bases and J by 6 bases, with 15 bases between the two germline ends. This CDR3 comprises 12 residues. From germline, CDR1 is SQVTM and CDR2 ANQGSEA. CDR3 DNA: TGCAGCTTCCGGGGGACCGGGGATACGCAGTATTTT. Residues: CSFRGTGDTQYF.

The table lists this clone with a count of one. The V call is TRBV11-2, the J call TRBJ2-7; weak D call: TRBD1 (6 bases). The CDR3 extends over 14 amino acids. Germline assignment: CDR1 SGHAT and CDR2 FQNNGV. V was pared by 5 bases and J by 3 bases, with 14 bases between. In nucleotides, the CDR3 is TGTGCCAGCAGCCCCCCGGGACACAACTACGAGCAGTACTTC. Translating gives CASSPPGHNYEQYF.

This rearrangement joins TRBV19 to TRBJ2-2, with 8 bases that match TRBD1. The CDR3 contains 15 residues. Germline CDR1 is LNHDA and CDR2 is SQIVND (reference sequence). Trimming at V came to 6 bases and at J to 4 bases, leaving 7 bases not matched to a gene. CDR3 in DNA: TGTGCCAGTAGGATCGACAGGGGAGGCACCGGGGAGCTGTTTTTT. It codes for CASRIDRGGTGELFF.

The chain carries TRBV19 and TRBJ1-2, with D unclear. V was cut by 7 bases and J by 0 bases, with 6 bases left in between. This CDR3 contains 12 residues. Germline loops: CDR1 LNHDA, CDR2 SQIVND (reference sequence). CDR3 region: CASTPANYGYTF. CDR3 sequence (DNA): TGTGCCAGTACCCCAGCTAACTATGGCTACACCTTC.

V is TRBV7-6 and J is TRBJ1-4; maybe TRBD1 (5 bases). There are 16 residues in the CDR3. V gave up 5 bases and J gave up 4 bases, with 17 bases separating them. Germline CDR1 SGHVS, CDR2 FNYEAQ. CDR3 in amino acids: CASSDLAGPNNEKLFF. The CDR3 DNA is TGTGCCAGCAGCGACTTAGCGGGACCTAATAATGAAAAACTGTTTTTT.

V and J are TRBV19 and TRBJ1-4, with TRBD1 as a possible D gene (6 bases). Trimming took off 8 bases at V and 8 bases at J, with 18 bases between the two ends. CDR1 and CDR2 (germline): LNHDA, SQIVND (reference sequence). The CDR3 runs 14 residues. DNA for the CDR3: TGTGCCAGTGGACCGGACGGGGGGCGGGAAAAACTGTTTTTT. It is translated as CASGPDGGREKLFF.

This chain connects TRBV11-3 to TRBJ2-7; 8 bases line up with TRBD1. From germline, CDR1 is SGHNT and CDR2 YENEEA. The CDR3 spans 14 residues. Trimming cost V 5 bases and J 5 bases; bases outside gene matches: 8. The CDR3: CASSRTGGSDEQYF. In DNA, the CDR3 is TGTGCCAGCAGCCGAACAGGGGGTAGCGACGAGCAGTACTTC.

This CDR3 reads CASSWLAGNSYEQYF. The CDR3 DNA is TGTGCCAGCAGCTGGTTAGCAGGGAACTCCTACGAGCAGTACTTC. V and J are TRBV11-2 and TRBJ2-7, with a possible D match to TRBD1 (5 bases). The germline V gene has CDR1 SGHAT and CDR2 FQNNGV. The CDR3 sequence is 15 residues long. V was pared by 4 bases and J by 0 bases, with 13 bases between.

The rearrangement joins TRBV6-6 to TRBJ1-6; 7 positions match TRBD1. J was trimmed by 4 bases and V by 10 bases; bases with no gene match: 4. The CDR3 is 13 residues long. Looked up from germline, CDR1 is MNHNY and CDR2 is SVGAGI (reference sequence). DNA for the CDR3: TGTGCCACGGGACAGTCGTATAATTCACCCCTCCACTTT. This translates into CATGQSYNSPLHF.

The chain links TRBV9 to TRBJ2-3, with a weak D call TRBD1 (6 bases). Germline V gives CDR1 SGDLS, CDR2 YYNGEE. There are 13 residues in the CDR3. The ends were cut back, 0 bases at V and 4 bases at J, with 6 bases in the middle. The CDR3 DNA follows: TGTGCCAGCAGCGTAGAGGGGGCAGATACGCAGTATTTT. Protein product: CASSVEGADTQYF.

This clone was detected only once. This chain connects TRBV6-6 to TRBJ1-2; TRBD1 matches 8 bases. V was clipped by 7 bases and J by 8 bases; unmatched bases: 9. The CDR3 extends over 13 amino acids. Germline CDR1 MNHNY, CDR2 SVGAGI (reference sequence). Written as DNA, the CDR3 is TGTGCCAGCACTAACCAGGGGGCAAAAGGCTACACCTTC. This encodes CASTNQGAKGYTF.

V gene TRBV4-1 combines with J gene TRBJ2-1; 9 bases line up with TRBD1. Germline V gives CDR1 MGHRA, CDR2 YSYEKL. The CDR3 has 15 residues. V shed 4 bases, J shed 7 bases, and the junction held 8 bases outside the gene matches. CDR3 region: CASSPAGTGWNEQFF. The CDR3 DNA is TGCGCCAGCAGCCCAGCCGGGACAGGGTGGAATGAGCAGTTCTTC.

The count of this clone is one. Here the CDR3 reads CASSEATGYYEQYF. CDR3 sequence (DNA): TGTGCCAGCAGTGAAGCAACAGGTTACTACGAGCAGTACTTC. The V gene is TRBV2, the J gene TRBJ2-7; D possibly corresponds to TRBD1 (5 bases). The CDR3 loop spans 14 amino acids. Germline loops: CDR1 SNHLY, CDR2 FYNNEI. The germline V and J ends were trimmed by 0 bases and 3 bases, with 9 bases remaining between them.

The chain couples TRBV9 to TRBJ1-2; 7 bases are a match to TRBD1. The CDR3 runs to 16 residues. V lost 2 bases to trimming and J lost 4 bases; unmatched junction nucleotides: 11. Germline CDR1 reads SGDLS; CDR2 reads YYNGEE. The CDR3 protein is CASSVEGRGVFYGYTF. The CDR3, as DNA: TGTGCCAGCAGCGTGGAGGGCAGGGGGGTTTTCTATGGCTACACCTTC.

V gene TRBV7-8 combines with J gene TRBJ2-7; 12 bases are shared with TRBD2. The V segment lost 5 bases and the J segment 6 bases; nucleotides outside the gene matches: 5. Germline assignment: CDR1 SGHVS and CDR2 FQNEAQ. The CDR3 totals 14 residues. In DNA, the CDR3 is TGTGCCAGCAGCGCTAGCGGGGGGGCCTCCGAGCAGTACTTC. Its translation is CASSASGGASEQYF. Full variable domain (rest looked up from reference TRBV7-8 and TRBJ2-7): GAGVSQSPRYKVAKRGQDVALRCDPISGHVSLFWYQQALGQGPEFLTYFQNEAQLDKSGLPSDRFFAERPEGSVSTLKIQRTQQEDSAVYLCASSASGGASEQYFGPGTRLTVT.

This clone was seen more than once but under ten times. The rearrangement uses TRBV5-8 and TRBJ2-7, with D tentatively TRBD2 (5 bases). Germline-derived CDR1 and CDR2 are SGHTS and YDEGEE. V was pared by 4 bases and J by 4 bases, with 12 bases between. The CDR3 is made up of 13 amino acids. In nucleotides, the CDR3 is TGTGCCAGCAGCCCGACTAACGTATACGAGCAGTACTTC. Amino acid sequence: CASSPTNVYEQYF.

The CDR3 bases are TGTGCCAGCAGCTTTGGGGAGGTTAATTCACCCCTCCACTTT. It is translated as CASSFGEVNSPLHF. This chain links TRBV7-6 with TRBJ1-6; no clear D gene. The CDR3 is 14 amino acids. CDR1 and CDR2 (germline): SGHVS, FNYEAQ. V lost 3 bases and J lost 6, with 9 bases in between.